The entry below gives a single T cell receptor beta chain sequence along with its context. A single base separates this from a much larger clone, so it may be a read error. The data were obtained in a study of blood T cells in healthy people across ages. Sample-barcoded 5' priming and a J-beta primer mix drove a second PCR of roughly 6 to 12 cycles. Every single cDNA molecule received a tag from a template-switch adaptor with 12 random nucleotides. The yield of each sample was at least 2.5 million CDR3-containing paired-end reads. TCRdb analysed the 5' RACE reads with MiXCR anew, one entry per CDR3 protein. The table shows about 590,000 distinct CDR3 sequences, with 25% to 30% occurring only once. CDR1 and CDR2 from the germline V gene are DFQATT and SNEGSKA (reference sequence). This CDR3 contains 12 residues. Each donor had ten milliliters of peripheral blood drawn.

Sequenced input: blood. This clonotype was sampled from a woman older than 75 in good health. V usage is TRBV20-1 and J usage is TRBJ2-1, with no clear D. The CDR3 loop reads CSASPITNEQVF. The CDR3 bases are TGCAGTGCTAGCCCCATTACGAATGAGCAGGTCTTC.